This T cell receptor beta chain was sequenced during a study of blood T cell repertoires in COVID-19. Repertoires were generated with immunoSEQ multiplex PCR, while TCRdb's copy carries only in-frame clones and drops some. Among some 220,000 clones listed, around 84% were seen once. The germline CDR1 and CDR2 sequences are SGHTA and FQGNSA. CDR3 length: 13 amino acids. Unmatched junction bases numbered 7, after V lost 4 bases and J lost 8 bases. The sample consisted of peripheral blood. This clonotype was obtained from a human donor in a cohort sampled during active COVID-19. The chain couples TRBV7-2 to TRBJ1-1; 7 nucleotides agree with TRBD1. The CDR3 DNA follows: TGTGCCAGCAGCTCCGTGACAGGGTCCGAAGCTTTCTTT. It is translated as CASSSVTGSEAFF.